What follows is one T cell receptor (beta chain) and its context. What it binds is unknown. This specimen belongs to a study of radiotherapy plus CTLA-4 blockade in lung cancer. Study as a whole: Disease control was seen in about 30% of patients, objective responses in 15% to 20%. Whole-study findings and limits: Radiotherapy plus ipilimumab was followed by expansion in blood of tumor-derived TCR clones. Among reported predictors of response, early blood T cell clone dynamics with interferon-beta performed best.

Per germline, CDR1 DFQATT and CDR2 SNEGSKA (reference sequence). CDR3 length equals 11 residues. Trimming took 4 bases from V and 3 from J, leaving 7 bases between them. Clones were sequenced by immunoSEQ multiplex PCR, and TCRdb holds only the in-frame ones, with some missing. The sample has 27,000 or so clones, approximately 77% seen once. V usage is TRBV20-1 and J usage is TRBJ2-7, with D unclear. The sequenced sample was peripheral blood, obtained from a patient treated with radiotherapy plus ipilimumab. The TCR comes from a human donor with non-small cell lung cancer that progressed on radiotherapy plus ipilimumab. As DNA, the CDR3 is TGCAGTGCTACCAACGTCTACGAGCAGTACTTC. Encoded protein: CSATNVYEQYF.